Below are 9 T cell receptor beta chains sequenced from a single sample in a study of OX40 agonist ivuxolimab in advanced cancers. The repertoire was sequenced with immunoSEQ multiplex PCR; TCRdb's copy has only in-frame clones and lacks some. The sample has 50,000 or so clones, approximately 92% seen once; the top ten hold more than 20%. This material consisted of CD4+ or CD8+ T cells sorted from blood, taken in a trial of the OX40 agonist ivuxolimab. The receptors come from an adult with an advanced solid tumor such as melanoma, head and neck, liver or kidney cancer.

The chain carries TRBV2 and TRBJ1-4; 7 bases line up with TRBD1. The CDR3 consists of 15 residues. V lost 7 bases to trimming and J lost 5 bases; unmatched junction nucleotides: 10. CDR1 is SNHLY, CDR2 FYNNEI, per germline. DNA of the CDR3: TGTGCCAGCAAGGACAGGAACACTGTAAATGAAAAACTGTTTTTT. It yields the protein CASKDRNTVNEKLFF.

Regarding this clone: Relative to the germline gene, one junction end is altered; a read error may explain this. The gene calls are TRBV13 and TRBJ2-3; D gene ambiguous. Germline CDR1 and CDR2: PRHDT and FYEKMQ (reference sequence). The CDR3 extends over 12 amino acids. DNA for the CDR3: TGTGCCAGCAGCTTAGGAACAGACACGCAGTATTTT. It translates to CASSLGTDTQYF.

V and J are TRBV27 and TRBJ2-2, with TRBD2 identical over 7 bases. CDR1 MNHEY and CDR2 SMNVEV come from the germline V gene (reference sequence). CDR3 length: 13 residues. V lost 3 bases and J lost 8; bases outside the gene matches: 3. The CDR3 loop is CASSFGGGGELFF. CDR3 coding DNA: TGTGCCAGCAGTTTTGGCGGGGGAGGGGAGCTGTTTTTT.

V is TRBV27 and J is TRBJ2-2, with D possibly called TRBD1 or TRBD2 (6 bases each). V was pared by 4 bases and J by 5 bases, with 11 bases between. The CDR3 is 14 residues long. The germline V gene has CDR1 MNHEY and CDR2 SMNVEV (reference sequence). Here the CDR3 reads CASSWGAGTGELFF. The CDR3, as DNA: TGTGCCAGCAGTTGGGGGGCAGGTACCGGGGAGCTGTTTTTT.

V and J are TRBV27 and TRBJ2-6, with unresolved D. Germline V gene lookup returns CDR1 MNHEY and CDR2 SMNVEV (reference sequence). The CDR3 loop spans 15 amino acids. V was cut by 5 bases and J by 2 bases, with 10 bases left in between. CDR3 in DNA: TGTGCCAGCAGTCCTGGAACGACTGGGGCCAACGTCCTGACTTTC. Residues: CASSPGTTGANVLTF.

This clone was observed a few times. The CDR3 spells CASRRTGHVTGELFF. DNA for the CDR3: TGTGCCAGCAGGCGGACAGGGCATGTCACCGGGGAGCTGTTTTTT. This sequence joins TRBV28 and TRBJ2-2; 8 bases match TRBD1. Germline V gene lookup returns CDR1 MDHEN and CDR2 SYDVKM. The J segment lost 4 bases and the V segment lost 6 bases, leaving 7 bases of the junction unmatched. CDR3 length: 15 residues.

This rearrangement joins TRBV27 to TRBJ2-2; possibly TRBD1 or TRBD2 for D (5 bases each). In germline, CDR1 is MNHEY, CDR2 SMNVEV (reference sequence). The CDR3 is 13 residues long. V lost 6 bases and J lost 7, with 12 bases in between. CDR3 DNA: TGTGCCAGCAGACCCGGTGGGGGCGGGGAGCTGTTTTTT. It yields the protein CASRPGGGGELFF.

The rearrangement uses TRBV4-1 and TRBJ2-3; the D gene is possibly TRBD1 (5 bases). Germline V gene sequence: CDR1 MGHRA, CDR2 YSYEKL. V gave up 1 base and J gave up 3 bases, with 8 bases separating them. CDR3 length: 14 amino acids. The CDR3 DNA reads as TGCGCCAGCAGCCAAGCGGCAGGGACAGATACGCAGTATTTT. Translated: CASSQAAGTDTQYF.

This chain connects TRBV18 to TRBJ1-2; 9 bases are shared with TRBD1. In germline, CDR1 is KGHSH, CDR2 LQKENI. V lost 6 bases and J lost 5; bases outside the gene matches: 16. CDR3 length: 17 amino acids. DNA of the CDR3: TGTGCCAGCTCGCCCACCTCGGGGGACAGGGTCCCATATGGCTACACCTTC. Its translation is CASSPTSGDRVPYGYTF.